The clone carrying this TCR beta chain was observed a few times. Its target is not known. Isolation recovered at least 7 million PBMCs from every sample. CDR3 length: 13 residues. The germline gives CDR1 SGHTA, CDR2 FQGNSA. Then a second PCR, running about 6 to 11 cycles, was carried out with a sample-barcoded 5' primer and a J-beta primer mix. Each cDNA molecule was tagged by a template-switch adaptor with 12 random nucleotides. TCRdb re-analysed the 5' RACE reads in MiXCR, keeping a single row per CDR3 protein. The sample yields some 800,000 distinct CDR3 sequences, 40% to 50% seen once. These data are taken from a study of blood T cells in healthy people across ages. Regarding the study as a whole: Older individuals had lower TCR beta diversity per million T cells (the decline was roughly linear).

This sequence joins TRBV7-2 and TRBJ2-4; D remains unclear. Judging by the DNA end, TRBJ2-7 fits better; the J call may be wrong. The TCR was taken from a man in his 60s in good health. Sequencing was done on a sample of blood. The CDR3 region has the DNA TGTGCCAGCAGCTTAGTTTATATTGACGAGCAGTACTTC. Translating it yields CASSLVYIDEQYF.